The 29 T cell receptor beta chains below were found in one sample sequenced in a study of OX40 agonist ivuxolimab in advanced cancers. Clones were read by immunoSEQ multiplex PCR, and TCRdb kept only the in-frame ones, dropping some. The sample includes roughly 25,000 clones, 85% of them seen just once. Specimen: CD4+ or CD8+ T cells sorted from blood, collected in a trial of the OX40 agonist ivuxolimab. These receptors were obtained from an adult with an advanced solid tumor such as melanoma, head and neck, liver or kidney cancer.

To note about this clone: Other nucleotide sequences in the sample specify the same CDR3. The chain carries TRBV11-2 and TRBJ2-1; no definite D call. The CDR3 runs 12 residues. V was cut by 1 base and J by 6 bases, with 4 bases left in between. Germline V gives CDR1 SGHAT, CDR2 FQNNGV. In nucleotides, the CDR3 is TGTGCCAGCAGCTTAGTCGGCAATGAGCAGTTCTTC. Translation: CASSLVGNEQFF.

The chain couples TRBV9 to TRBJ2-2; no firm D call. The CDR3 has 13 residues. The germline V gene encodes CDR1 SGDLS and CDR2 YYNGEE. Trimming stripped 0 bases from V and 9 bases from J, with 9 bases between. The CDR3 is CASSVGSRWELFF. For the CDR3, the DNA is TGTGCCAGCAGCGTAGGGAGCCGCTGGGAGCTGTTTTTT.

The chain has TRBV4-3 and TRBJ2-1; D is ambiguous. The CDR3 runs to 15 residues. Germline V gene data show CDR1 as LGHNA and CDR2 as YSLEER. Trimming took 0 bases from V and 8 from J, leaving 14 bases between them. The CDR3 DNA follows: TGCGCCAGCAGCCAAGACGAGGCGTTTGCATATGAGCAGTTCTTC. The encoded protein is CASSQDEAFAYEQFF.

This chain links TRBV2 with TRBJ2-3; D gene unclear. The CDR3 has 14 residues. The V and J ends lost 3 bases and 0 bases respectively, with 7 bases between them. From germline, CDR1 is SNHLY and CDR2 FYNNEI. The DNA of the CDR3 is TGTGCCAGCAGTGAGCTGGTTAGCACAGATACGCAGTATTTT. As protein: CASSELVSTDTQYF.

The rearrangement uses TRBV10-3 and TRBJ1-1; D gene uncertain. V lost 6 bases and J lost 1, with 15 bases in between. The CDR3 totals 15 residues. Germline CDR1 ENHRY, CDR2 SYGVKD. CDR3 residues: CAIRASGVENTEAFF. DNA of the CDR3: TGTGCCATCAGGGCGTCTGGGGTAGAGAACACTGAAGCTTTCTTT.

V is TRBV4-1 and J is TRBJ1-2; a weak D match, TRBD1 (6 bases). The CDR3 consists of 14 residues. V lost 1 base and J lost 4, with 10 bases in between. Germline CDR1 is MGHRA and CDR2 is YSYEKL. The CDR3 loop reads CASSQARGGYGYTF. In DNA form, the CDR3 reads TGCGCCAGCAGCCAAGCCAGGGGTGGCTATGGCTACACCTTC.

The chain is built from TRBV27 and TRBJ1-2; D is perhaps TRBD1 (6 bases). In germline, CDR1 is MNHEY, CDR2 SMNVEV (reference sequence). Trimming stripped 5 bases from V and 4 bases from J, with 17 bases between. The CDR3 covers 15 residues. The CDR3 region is CASSARGDFRYGYTF. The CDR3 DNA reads TGTGCCAGCAGTGCAAGGGGGGATTTTCGCTATGGCTACACCTTC.

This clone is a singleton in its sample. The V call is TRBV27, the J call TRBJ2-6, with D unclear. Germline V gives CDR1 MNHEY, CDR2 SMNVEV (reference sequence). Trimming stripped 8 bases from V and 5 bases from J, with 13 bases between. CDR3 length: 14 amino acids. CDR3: CASGQVPWANVLTF. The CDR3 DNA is TGTGCCAGCGGTCAGGTCCCATGGGCCAACGTCCTGACTTTC.

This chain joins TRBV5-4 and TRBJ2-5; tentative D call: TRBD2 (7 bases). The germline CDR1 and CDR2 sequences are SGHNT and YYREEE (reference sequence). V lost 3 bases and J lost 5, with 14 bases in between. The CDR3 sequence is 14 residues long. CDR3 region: CASSSRGGRETQYF. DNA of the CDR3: TGTGCCAGCAGCTCTAGGGGGGGCCGGGAGACCCAGTACTTC.

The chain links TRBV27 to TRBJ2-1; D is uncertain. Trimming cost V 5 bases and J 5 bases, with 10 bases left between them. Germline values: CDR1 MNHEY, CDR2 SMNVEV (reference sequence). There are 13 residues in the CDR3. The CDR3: CASSNRVNNEQFF. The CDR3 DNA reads TGTGCCAGCAGTAACCGGGTTAACAATGAGCAGTTCTTC.

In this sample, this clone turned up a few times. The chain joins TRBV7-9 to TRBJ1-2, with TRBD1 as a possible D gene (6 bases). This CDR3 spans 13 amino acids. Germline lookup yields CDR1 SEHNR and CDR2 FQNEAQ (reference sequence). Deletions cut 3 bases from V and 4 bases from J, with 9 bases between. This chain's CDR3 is CASSFNRAYGYTF. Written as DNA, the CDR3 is TGTGCCAGCAGCTTCAACAGGGCCTATGGCTACACCTTC.

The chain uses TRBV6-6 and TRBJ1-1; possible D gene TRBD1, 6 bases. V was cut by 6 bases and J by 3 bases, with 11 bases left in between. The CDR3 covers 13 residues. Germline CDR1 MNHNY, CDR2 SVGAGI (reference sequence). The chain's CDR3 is CASRTGQYTEAFF. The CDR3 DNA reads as TGTGCCAGCAGGACCGGACAGTACACTGAAGCTTTCTTT.

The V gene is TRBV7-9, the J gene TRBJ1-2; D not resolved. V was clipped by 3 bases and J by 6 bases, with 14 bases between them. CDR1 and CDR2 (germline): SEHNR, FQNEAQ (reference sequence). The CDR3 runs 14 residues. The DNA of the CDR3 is TGTGCCAGCAGCTTGGATAATGAATTGGATGGCTACACCTTC. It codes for CASSLDNELDGYTF.

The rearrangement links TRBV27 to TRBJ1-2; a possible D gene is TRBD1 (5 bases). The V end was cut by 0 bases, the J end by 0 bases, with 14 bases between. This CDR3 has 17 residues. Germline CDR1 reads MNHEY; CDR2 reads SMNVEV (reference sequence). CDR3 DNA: TGTGCCAGCAGTTTATCAGGGGCCCCACCGCCTAACTATGGCTACACCTTC. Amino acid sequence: CASSLSGAPPPNYGYTF.

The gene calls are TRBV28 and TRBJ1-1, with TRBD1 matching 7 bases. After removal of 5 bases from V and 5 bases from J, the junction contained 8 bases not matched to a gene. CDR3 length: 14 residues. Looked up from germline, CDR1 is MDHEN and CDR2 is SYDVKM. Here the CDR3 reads CASSQRTGWTEAFF. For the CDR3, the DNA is TGTGCCAGCAGTCAACGGACAGGTTGGACTGAAGCTTTCTTT.

The CDR3, as DNA: TGTGCCAGTAGTCCGGGACAGATGATTAATTCACCCCTCCACTTT. This sequence encodes CASSPGQMINSPLHF. The chain joins TRBV19 to TRBJ1-6, with 7 nucleotides matching TRBD1. Germline V gene data show CDR1 as LNHDA and CDR2 as SQIVND (reference sequence). V dropped 5 bases and J dropped 6; count of bases not matched to a gene: 7. This CDR3 contains 15 residues.

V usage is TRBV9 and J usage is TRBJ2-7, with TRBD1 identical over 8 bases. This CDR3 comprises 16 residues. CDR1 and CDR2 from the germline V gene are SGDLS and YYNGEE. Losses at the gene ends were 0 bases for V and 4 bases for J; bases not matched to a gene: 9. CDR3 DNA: TGTGCCAGCAGCGTAGGTAGTTATGGGACAGGATACGAGCAGTACTTC. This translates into CASSVGSYGTGYEQYF.

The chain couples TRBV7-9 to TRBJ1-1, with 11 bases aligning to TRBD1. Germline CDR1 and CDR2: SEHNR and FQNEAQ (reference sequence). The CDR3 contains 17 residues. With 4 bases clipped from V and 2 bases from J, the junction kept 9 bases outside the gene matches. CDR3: CASSSPGQGEGNTEAFF. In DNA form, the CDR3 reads TGTGCCAGCAGCTCACCGGGACAGGGGGAAGGTAACACTGAAGCTTTCTTT.

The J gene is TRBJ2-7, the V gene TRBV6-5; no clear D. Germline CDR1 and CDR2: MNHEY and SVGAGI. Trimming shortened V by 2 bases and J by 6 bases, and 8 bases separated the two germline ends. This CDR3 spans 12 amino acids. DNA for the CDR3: TGTGCCAGCAGTTACCCCGGATTCGAGCAGTACTTC. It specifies CASSYPGFEQYF.

As DNA, the CDR3 is TGTGCCAGCAGCCGGGGACAGGGCGGGCAGCTAGAGACCCAGTACTTC. Translated: CASSRGQGGQLETQYF. This sequence joins TRBV5-8 and TRBJ2-5, with TRBD1 identical over 9 bases. Germline values: CDR1 SGHTS, CDR2 YDEGEE. The trim removed 4 bases at V and 4 bases at J, leaving 11 bases unmatched. The CDR3 has 16 residues.

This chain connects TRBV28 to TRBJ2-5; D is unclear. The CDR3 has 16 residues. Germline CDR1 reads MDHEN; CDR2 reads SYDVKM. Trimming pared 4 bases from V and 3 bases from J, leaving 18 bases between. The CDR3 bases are TGTGCCAGCAGTTCTATAGAGAACCTACCCGAAGAGACCCAGTACTTC. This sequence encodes CASSSIENLPEETQYF.

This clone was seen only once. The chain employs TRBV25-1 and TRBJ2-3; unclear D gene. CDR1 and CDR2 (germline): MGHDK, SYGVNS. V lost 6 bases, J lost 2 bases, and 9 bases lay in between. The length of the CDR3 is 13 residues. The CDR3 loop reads CASSHTFTDTQYF. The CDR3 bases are TGTGCCAGCAGCCATACCTTCACAGATACGCAGTATTTT.

The CDR3 nucleotides read TGTGCCACCAGCAGCTTAGGGACAGGGGCCGAGCAGTACTTC. As protein: CATSSLGTGAEQYF. The chain carries TRBV15 and TRBJ2-7; 10 bases are a match to TRBD1. The CDR3 covers 14 residues. Germline assignment: CDR1 LNHNV and CDR2 YYDKDF (reference sequence). Losses at the gene ends were 3 bases for V and 6 bases for J; bases not matched to a gene: 5.

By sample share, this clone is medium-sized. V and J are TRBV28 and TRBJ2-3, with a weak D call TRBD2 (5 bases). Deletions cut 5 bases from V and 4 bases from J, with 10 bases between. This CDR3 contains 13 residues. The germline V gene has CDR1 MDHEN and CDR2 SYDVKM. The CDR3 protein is CASSGIGADTQYF. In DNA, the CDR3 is TGTGCCAGCAGTGGAATCGGGGCAGATACGCAGTATTTT.

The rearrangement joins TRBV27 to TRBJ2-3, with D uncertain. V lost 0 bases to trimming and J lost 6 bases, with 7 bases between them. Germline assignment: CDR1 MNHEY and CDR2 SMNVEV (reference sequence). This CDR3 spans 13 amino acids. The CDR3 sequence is CASSLSIRDTQYF. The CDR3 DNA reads TGTGCCAGCAGTTTATCGATTAGGGATACGCAGTATTTT.

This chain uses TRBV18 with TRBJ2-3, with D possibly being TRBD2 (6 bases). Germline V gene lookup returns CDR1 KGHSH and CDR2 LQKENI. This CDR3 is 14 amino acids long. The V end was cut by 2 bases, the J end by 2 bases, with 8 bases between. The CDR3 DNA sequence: TGTGCCAGCTCACCAACGGGAGTCACAGATACGCAGTATTTT. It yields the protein CASSPTGVTDTQYF.

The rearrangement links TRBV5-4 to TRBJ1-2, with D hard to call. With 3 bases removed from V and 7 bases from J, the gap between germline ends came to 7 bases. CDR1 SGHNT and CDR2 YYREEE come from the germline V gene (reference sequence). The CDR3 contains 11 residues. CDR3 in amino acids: CASSSGVGYTF. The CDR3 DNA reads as TGTGCCAGCAGCTCCGGCGTTGGCTACACCTTC.

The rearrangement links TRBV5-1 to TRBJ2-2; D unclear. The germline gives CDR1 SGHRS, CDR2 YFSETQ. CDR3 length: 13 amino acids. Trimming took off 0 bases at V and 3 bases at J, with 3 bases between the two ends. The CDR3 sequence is CASSLGYTGELFF. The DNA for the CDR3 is TGCGCCAGCAGCTTGGGGTACACCGGGGAGCTGTTTTTT.

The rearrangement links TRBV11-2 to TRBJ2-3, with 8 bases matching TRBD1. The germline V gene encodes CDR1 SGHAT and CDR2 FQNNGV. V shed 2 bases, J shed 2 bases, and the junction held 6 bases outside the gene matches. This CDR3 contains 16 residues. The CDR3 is CASSLRGQGSTDTQYF. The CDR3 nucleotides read TGTGCCAGCAGCTTAAGAGGACAGGGCTCCACAGATACGCAGTATTTT.